Presented here are 7 T cell receptor beta chains from one specimen sequenced in a study of blood T cell repertoires in COVID-19. The data were produced by immunoSEQ multiplex PCR, yet TCRdb's version contains in-frame clones alone and is incomplete. The sample carries 120,000 or so clones, 85% recorded once. The material sequenced was peripheral blood. The receptor source for this set is a woman aged 80 or over with acute or convalescent COVID-19.

The rearrangement links TRBV6-5 to TRBJ2-1, with 7 bases matching TRBD2. CDR3 size: 15 residues. The V and J ends lost 4 bases and 2 bases, in that order; junction bases with no gene match: 5. Germline-derived CDR1 and CDR2 are MNHEY and SVGAGI. CDR3 amino acids: CASSSRTRPYNEQFF. Here the CDR3 DNA reads TGTGCCAGCAGTTCCCGGACTAGACCCTACAATGAGCAGTTCTTC.

The V call is TRBV2, the J call TRBJ1-6; D call uncertain. The V end lost 5 bases, the J end lost 10 bases, and 15 bases lay between the germline ends. The CDR3 totals 14 residues. The germline CDR1 and CDR2 sequences are SNHLY and FYNNEI. CDR3 bases: TGTGCCAGCAGTCCGGAGAATGGGGAGTCACCCCTCCACTTT. This translates into CASSPENGESPLHF.

The chain uses TRBV9 and TRBJ2-4; 7 bases align to TRBD2. Germline V gives CDR1 SGDLS, CDR2 YYNGEE. The J segment lost 7 bases and the V segment lost 0 bases, leaving 4 bases of the junction unmatched. The CDR3 length is 14 residues. In DNA form, the CDR3 reads TGTGCCAGCAGCGTAGATTCGGGAGGCAACATTCAGTACTTC. Amino acids: CASSVDSGGNIQYF. Supplemented by reference TRBV9 and TRBJ2-4, the full variable domain reads DSGVTQTPKHLITATGQRVTLRCSPRSGDLSVYWYQQSLDQGLQFLIQYYNGEERAKGNILERFSAQQFPDLHSELNLSSLELGDSALYFCASSVDSGGNIQYFGAGTRLSVL.

This clone is a singleton in its sample. The chain carries TRBV28 and TRBJ2-7; the D is unclear. The V gene lost 3 bases and the J gene lost 3 bases, with 12 bases spanning the gap. The length of the CDR3 is 14 residues. The germline V gene has CDR1 MDHEN and CDR2 SYDVKM. CDR3 region: CASSLDLGFYEQYV. The CDR3 DNA reads TGTGCCAGCAGTTTGGATCTCGGGTTCTACGAGCAGTACGTC.

The chain uses TRBV4-1 and TRBJ1-1; D is possibly TRBD1 (5 bases). Trimming removed 7 bases at V and 2 bases at J, with 14 bases between. There are 14 residues in the CDR3. The germline V gene has CDR1 MGHRA and CDR2 YSYEKL. CDR3 sequence reads: CASKRFGGNTEAFF. The DNA for the CDR3 is TGCGCCAGCAAACGTTTCGGGGGTAACACTGAAGCTTTCTTT.

The chain joins TRBV6-5 to TRBJ2-4, with D maybe TRBD1 (6 bases). Per germline, CDR1 MNHEY and CDR2 SVGAGI. The CDR3 has 15 amino acids. Trimming took off 0 bases at V and 9 bases at J, with 15 bases between the two ends. The CDR3 DNA follows: TGTGCCAGCAGTTACTCGATACAGGGCGATGGCATTCAGTACTTC. As protein: CASSYSIQGDGIQYF.

The J gene is TRBJ1-4, the V gene TRBV14; 7 nucleotides align to TRBD1. This CDR3 contains 13 residues. The J segment lost 3 bases and the V segment lost 8 bases, leaving 3 bases of the junction unmatched. CDR1 and CDR2 from the germline V gene are SGHDN and FVKESK. As DNA, the CDR3 is TGTGCCAGCCAGGGACAGTCTAATGAAAAACTGTTTTTT. Residues: CASQGQSNEKLFF.